Listed here is a single T cell receptor beta chain. The sample originates from a study of cytomegalovirus exposure and HLA in healthy donors. Study as a whole: Early on, a data release was issued that held 85 million to 95 million unique TCRs from HLA-typed donors.

This CDR3 spans 12 amino acids. CDR1 SGHVS and CDR2 FQNEAQ come from the germline V gene. J was trimmed by 6 bases and V by 11 bases; bases with no gene match: 7. 60 Vbeta and 13 Jbeta primers were used in PCR. Clones were sequenced by immunoSEQ multiplex PCR, and TCRdb holds only the in-frame ones, with some missing. The sample gives some 170,000 clones, under 80% of which show up once; 2% to 2.5% is in the top ten. This chain links TRBV7-8 with TRBJ1-1, with 9 positions matching TRBD1. The sequenced material came from PBMCs. This receptor was obtained from a human donor in good health. The CDR3 sequence: CAWGQGDAEAFF. The CDR3 DNA is TGTGCCTGGGGACAGGGAGACGCTGAAGCTTTCTTT.